This T cell receptor beta chain is drawn from a study of blood T cell repertoires in COVID-19. Study information: Collection of acute and convalescent COVID-19 samples took place in the United States, Italy and Spain.

The length of the CDR3 is 15 residues. Germline V gene sequence: CDR1 MDHEN, CDR2 SYDVKM. The germline V and J ends were trimmed by 5 bases and 1 base, with 13 bases remaining between them. Clones were sequenced by immunoSEQ multiplex PCR, and TCRdb holds only the in-frame ones, with some missing. The sample holds a few hundred thousand clones, approximately 80% seen once. Sequenced input: peripheral blood. The clonotype originates from a human donor in a cohort sampled during active COVID-19. The chain has TRBV28 and TRBJ2-3; D perhaps matches TRBD1 (5 bases). The chain's CDR3 is CASSRTNSGTDTQYF. The CDR3 nucleotides read TGTGCCAGCAGTCGGACAAACTCGGGCACAGATACGCAGTATTTT.